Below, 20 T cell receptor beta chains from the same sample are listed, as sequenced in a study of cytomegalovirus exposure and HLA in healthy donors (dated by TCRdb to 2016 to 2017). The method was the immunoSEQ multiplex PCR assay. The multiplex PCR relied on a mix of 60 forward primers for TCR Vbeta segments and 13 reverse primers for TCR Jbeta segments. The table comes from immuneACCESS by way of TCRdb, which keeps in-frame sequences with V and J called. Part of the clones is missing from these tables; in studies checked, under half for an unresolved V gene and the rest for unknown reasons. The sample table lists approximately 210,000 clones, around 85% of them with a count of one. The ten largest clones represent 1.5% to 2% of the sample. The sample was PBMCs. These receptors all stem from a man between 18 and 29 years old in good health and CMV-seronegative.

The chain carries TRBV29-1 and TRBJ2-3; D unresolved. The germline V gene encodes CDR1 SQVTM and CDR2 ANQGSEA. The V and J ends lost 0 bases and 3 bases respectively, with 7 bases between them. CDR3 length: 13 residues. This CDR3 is CSVEELRTDTQYF. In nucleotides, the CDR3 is TGCAGCGTTGAAGAGCTTAGAACAGATACGCAGTATTTT.

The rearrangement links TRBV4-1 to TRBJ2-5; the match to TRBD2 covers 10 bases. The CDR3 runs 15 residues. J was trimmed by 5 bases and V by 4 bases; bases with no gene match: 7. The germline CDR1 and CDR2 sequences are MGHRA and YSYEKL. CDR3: CASSPPSGRLETQYF. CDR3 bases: TGCGCCAGCAGCCCGCCTAGCGGGAGACTCGAGACCCAGTACTTC.

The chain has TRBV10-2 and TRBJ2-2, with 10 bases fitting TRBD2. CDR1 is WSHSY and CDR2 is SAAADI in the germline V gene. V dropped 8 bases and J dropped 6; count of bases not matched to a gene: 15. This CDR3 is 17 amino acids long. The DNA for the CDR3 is TGCGCCAGCGGAAACCCAGAAACTAGCGGGGTGGCCGGGGAGCTGTTTTTT. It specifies CASGNPETSGVAGELFF.

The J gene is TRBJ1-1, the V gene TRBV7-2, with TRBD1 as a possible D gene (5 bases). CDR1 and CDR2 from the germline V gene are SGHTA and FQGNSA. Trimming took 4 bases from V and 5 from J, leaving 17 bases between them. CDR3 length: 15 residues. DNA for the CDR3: TGTGCCAGCAGCTGGGGATCCGGGGGAGAGACTGAAGCTTTCTTT. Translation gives CASSWGSGGETEAFF.

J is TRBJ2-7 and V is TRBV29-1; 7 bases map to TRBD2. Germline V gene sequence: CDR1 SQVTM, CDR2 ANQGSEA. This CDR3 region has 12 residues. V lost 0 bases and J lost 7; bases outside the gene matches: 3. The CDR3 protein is CSVEDLGGEQYF. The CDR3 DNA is TGCAGCGTTGAAGATCTCGGGGGGGAGCAGTACTTC.

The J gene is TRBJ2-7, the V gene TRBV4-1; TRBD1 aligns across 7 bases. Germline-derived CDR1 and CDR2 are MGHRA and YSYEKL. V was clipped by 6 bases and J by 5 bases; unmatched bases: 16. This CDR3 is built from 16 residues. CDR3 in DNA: TGCGCCAGCAGACGCGTGCCGACAGGGAGTATCGACGAGCAGTACTTC. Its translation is CASRRVPTGSIDEQYF.

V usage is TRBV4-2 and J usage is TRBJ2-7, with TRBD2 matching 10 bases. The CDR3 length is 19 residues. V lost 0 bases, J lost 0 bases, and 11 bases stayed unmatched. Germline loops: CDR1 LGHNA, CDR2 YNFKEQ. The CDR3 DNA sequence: TGTGCCAGCAGCCAAGATAAGGTAAAGGGACTAGCGTACTCCTACGAGCAGTACTTC. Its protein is CASSQDKVKGLAYSYEQYF.

The CDR3 loop reads CASSRTGVSLAKNIQYF. The DNA of the CDR3 is TGTGCCAGCAGTCGGACAGGAGTTTCCCTAGCCAAAAACATTCAGTACTTC. The rearrangement joins TRBV27 to TRBJ2-4; 7 positions match TRBD1. V lost 5 bases to trimming and J lost 0 bases; unmatched junction nucleotides: 10. The CDR3 is 17 residues long. Per the germline V gene, CDR1 is MNHEY and CDR2 is SMNVEV (reference sequence).

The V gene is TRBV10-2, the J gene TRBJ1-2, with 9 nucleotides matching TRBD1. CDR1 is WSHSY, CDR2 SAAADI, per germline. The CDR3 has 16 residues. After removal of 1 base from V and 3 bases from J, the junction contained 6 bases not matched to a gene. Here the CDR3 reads CASSEFPRDRDYGYTF. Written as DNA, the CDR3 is TGCGCCAGCAGTGAGTTTCCCCGGGACAGGGACTATGGCTACACCTTC.

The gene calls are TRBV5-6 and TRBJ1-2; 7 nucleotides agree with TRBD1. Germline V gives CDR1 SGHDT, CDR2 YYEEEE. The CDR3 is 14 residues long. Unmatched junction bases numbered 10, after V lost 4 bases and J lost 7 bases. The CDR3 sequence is CASSQRTGVGGYTF. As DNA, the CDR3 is TGTGCCAGCAGCCAACGTACAGGGGTTGGTGGCTACACCTTC.

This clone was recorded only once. CDR3 DNA: TGTGCCAGCTCACTAAGAACTGGCAGCGAAAGGTCCAATGAGCAGTTCTTC. Its protein is CASSLRTGSERSNEQFF. The rearrangement links TRBV18 to TRBJ2-1; no clear D gene. Trimming stripped 4 bases from V and 6 bases from J, with 22 bases between. This CDR3 region has 17 residues. Germline loops: CDR1 KGHSH, CDR2 LQKENI.

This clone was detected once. Here the CDR3 reads CATSRRTSGYYNEQFF. DNA for the CDR3: TGTGCCACCAGCCGAAGGACTAGCGGGTACTACAATGAGCAGTTCTTC. The rearrangement uses TRBV15 and TRBJ2-1; the match to TRBD2 covers 11 bases. Germline V CDR1 and CDR2: LNHNV, YYDKDF (reference sequence). The CDR3 totals 16 residues. The J segment lost 3 bases and the V segment lost 5 bases, leaving 6 bases of the junction unmatched.

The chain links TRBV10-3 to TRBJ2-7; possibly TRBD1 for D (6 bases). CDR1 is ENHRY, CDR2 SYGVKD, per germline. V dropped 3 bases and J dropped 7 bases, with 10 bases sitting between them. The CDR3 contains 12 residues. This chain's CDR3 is CAISEGTMEQYF. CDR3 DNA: TGTGCCATCAGTGAAGGGACAATGGAGCAGTACTTC.

CDR3 in amino acids: CASSFDSTTGGNTIYF. For the CDR3, the DNA is TGCGCCAGCAGCTTCGACAGCACCACCGGTGGAAACACCATATATTTT. The gene calls are TRBV5-1 and TRBJ1-3, with D tentatively TRBD1 (5 bases). V gave up 2 bases and J gave up 3 bases, with 15 bases separating them. In germline, CDR1 is SGHRS, CDR2 YFSETQ. This CDR3 is built from 16 residues.

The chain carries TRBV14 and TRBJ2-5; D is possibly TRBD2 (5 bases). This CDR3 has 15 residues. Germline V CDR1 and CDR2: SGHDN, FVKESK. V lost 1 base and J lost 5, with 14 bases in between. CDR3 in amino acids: CASSQVFPGWETQYF. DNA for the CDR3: TGTGCCAGCAGCCAAGTCTTTCCGGGATGGGAGACCCAGTACTTC.

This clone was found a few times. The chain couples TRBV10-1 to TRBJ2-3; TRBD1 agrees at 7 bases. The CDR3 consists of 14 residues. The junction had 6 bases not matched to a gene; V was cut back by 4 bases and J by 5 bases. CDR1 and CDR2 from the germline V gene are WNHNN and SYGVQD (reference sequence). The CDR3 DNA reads TGCGCCAGCAGTGTAGGGGGCCGGGGAGATACGCAGTATTTT. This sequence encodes CASSVGGRGDTQYF.

The CDR3 spells CASSPRTGVGGQPQHF. CDR3 DNA sequence: TGTGCCAGTAGTCCGCGGACAGGGGTAGGAGGTCAGCCCCAGCATTTT. This sequence joins TRBV19 and TRBJ1-5; 9 bases map to TRBD1. This CDR3 has 16 residues. CDR1 is LNHDA and CDR2 is SQIVND in the germline V gene (reference sequence). V was pared by 5 bases and J by 6 bases, with 11 bases of the junction left unmatched.

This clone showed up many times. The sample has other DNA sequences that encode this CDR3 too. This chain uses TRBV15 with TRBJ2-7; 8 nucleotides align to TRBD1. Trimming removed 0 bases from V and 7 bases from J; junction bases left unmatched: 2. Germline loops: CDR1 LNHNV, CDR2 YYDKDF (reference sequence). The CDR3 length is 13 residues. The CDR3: CATSRDRGREQYF. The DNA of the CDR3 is TGTGCCACCAGCAGAGACAGGGGGCGAGAGCAGTACTTC.

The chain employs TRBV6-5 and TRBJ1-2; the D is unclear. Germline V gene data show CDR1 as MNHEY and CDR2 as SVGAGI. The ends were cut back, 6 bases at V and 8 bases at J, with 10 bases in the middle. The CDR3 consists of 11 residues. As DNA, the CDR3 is TGTGCCAGCAGAAGAGAGAGCGGCTACACCTTC. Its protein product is CASRRESGYTF.

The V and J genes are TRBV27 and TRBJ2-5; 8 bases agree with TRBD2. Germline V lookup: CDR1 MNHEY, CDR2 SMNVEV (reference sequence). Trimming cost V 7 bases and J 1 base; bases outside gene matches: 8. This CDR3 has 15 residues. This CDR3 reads CASMRAGGTQETQYF. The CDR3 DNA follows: TGTGCCAGCATGAGGGCGGGAGGCACCCAAGAGACCCAGTACTTC.